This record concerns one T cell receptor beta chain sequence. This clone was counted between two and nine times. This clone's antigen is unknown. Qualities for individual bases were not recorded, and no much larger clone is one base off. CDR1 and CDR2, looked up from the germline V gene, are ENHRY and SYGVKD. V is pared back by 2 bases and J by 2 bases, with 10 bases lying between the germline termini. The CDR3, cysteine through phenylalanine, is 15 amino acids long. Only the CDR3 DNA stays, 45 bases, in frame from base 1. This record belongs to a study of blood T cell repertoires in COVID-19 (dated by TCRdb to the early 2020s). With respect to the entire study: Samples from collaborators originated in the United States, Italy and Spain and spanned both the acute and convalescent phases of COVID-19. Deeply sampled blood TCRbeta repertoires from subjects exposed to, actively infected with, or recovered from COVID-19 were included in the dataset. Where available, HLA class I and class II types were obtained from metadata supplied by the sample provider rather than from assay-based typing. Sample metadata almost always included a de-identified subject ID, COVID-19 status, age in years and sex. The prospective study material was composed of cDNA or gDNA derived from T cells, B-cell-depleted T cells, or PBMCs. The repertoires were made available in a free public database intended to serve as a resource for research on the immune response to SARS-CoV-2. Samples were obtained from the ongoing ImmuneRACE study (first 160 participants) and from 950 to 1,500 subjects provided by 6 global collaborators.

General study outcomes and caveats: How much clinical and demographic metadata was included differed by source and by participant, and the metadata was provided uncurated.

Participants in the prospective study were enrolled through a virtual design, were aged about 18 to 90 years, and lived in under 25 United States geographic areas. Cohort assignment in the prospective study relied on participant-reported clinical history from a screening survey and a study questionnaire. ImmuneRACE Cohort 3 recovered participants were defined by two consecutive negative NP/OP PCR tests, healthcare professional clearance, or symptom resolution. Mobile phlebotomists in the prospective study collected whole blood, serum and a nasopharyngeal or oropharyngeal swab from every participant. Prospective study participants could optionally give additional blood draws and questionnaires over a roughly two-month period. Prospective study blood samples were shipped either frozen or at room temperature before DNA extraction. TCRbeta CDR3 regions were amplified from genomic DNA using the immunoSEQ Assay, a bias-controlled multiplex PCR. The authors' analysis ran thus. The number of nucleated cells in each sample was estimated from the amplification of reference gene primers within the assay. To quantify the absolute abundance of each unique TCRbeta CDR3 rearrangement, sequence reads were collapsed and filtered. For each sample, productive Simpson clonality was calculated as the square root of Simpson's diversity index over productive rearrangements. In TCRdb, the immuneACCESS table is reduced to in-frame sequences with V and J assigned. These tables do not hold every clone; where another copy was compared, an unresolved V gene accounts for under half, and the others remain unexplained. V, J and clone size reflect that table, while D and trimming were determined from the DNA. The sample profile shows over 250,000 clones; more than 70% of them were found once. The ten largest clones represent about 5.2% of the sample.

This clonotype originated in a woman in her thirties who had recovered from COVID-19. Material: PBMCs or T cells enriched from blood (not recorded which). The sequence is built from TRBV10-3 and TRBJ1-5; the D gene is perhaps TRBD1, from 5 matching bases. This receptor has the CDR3 CAISELGAGNQPQHF. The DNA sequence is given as TGTGCCATCAGTGAGCTAGGGGCAGGCAATCAGCCCCAGCATTTT.